The clone carrying this T cell receptor (beta chain) was observed at least ten times. The antigen is unknown. The CDR3 runs 15 residues. The germline V gene has CDR1 MDHEN and CDR2 SYDVKM. Trimming stripped 2 bases from V and 3 bases from J, with 13 bases between. The record originates from a study of regulatory T cells in long-lasting Graves disease. Time point reported: persistent/refractory GD, antithyroid drugs over 5 years with positive TRAb. Preparation of the TCR library used RNA extracted from PBMCs. Points from the study as a whole: Persistent Graves' patients showed less TCR diversity than newly diagnosed patients showed.

Researchers made TCR beta libraries by using iRepertoire HTBI primers and running Arm-PCR on CDR3 regions. Using its own MiXCR run on the multiplex PCR reads, TCRdb lists one record per CDR3 protein. Of about 430,000 distinct CDR3 sequences in the sample, under 25% were seen once. Material: peripheral blood mononuclear cells (PBMCs), obtained when the disease was refractory, from a patient treated with antithyroid drugs. The rearrangement joins TRBV28 to TRBJ2-5; possible D gene TRBD2, 6 bases. The TCR comes from a female donor with Graves disease. The CDR3 sequence is CASSLIQGGKETQYF. As DNA, the CDR3 is TGTGCCAGCAGTTTAATACAAGGCGGGAAAGAGACCCAGTACTTC.